This is a list of T cell receptor beta chains from one sample in a study of OX40 agonist ivuxolimab in advanced cancers. The data were produced by immunoSEQ multiplex PCR, yet TCRdb's version contains in-frame clones alone and is incomplete. This table holds 60,000 to 75,000 clones, 84% found once. Specimen: CD4+ or CD8+ T cells sorted from blood, collected in a trial of the OX40 agonist ivuxolimab. Receptors originate from an adult with an advanced solid tumor such as melanoma, head and neck, liver or kidney cancer. CDR3s include the opening cysteine and the closing phenylalanine or tryptophan. D genes are given only for firm matches. Clone size is stated in some rows and not others, as once, few, many or a class when expanded.

d_gene,v_gene,abundance,j_gene,CDR3aa,CDR3nt
TRBD1,TRBV19,-,TRBJ1-6,CASNDLGQGIHSPLHF,TGTGCCAGTAACGACCTGGGACAGGGGATTCATTCACCCCTCCACTTT
-,TRBV6-1,-,TRBJ1-5,CASREGHQPQHF,TGTGCCAGCAGGGAGGGGCATCAGCCCCAGCATTTT
-,TRBV12-5,-,TRBJ1-5,CASGPSPGDTQHF,TGTGCTAGTGGTCCCTCCCCAGGGGATACCCAGCATTTT
-,TRBV5-5,once,TRBJ1-6,CASSPLGHQDNSPLHF,TGTGCCAGCAGCCCCCTCGGACATCAGGATAATTCACCCCTCCACTTT
TRBD1,TRBV10-3,-,TRBJ2-1,CAISPQGADYNEQFF,TGTGCCATCAGCCCGCAGGGGGCCGATTACAATGAGCAGTTCTTC
-,TRBV10-3,-,TRBJ2-1,CAVADNEQFF,TGTGCCGTAGCAGACAATGAGCAGTTCTTC
-,TRBV28,once,TRBJ1-5,CASSLRGFSNQPQHF,TGTGCCAGCAGTTTAAGGGGTTTTAGCAATCAGCCCCAGCATTTT
TRBD1,TRBV30,once,TRBJ1-2,CAWSQQGVYGYTF,TGTGCCTGGAGTCAACAGGGGGTCTATGGCTACACCTTC
TRBD1,TRBV5-1,few,TRBJ1-1,CASSDRDLTEAFF,TGCGCCAGCAGCGACAGGGACTTGACTGAAGCTTTCTTT
-,TRBV29-1,-,TRBJ2-1,CSLRQGKAYNEQFF,TGCAGTCTCCGTCAGGGAAAGGCCTACAATGAGCAGTTCTTC
TRBD1,TRBV30,-,TRBJ1-6,CAWQGEIGSPLHF,TGTGCCTGGCAGGGGGAGATTGGTTCACCCCTCCACTTT
TRBD1,TRBV28,once,TRBJ2-1,CASSLGGQGIPYNEQFF,TGTGCCAGCAGTTTAGGGGGACAGGGGATACCTTACAATGAGCAGTTCTTC
-,TRBV4-3,-,TRBJ1-6,CASSQAEGRQSSPLHF,TGCGCCAGCAGCCAAGCCGAAGGGCGACAGAGTTCACCCCTCCACTTT
-,TRBV21-1,once,TRBJ2-7,CASSKGRYPYEQYF,TGTGCCAGCAGCAAAGGCCGGTACCCCTACGAGCAGTACTTC
-,TRBV11-2,-,TRBJ2-5,CASSNNPIWETQYF,TGTGCCAGCAGCAACAATCCAATCTGGGAGACCCAGTACTTC
TRBD1,TRBV19,-,TRBJ2-5,CASKRDRGQETQYF,TGTGCCAGTAAACGGGACAGGGGACAAGAGACCCAGTACTTC
TRBD2,TRBV9,few,TRBJ2-1,CASSVEDGGVFGQFF,TGTGCCAGCAGCGTAGAGGATGGGGGGGTATTTGGGCAGTTCTTC
-,TRBV6-5,-,TRBJ2-2,CASRWGARTGELFF,TGTGCCAGCCGGTGGGGGGCGCGGACCGGGGAGCTGTTTTTT
-,TRBV7-6,-,TRBJ2-5,CASSLTWSQETQYF,TGTGCCAGCAGCTTGACCTGGTCACAAGAGACCCAGTACTTC
-,TRBV11-3,-,TRBJ2-1,CASSDEPYNEQFF,TGTGCCAGCAGCGACGAGCCCTACAATGAGCAGTTCTTC
-,TRBV11-2,-,TRBJ2-2,CASGMGRNTGELFF,TGTGCCAGCGGTATGGGCAGGAACACCGGGGAGCTGTTTTTT
-,TRBV2,-,TRBJ2-7,CASSPVFLEQYF,TGTGCCAGCAGCCCAGTTTTCCTCGAGCAGTACTTC
TRBD1,TRBV5-1,-,TRBJ2-5,CASRVGTGSQETQYF,TGCGCCAGCAGAGTCGGGACAGGGTCCCAAGAGACCCAGTACTTC
TRBD1,TRBV27,-,TRBJ1-5,CASSSGMGQGANQPQHF,TGTGCCAGCAGTTCCGGTATGGGACAGGGGGCCAATCAGCCCCAGCATTTT
-,TRBV14,few,TRBJ1-2,CASSHPREGGGYTF,TGTGCCAGCAGCCACCCCCGGGAGGGAGGAGGCTACACCTTC
-,TRBV7-2,once,TRBJ1-1,CASSLERVRTEAFF,TGTGCCAGCAGCTTAGAGAGGGTAAGGACTGAAGCTTTCTTT
-,TRBV9,-,TRBJ2-7,CASSDDRSSGEQYF,TGTGCCAGCAGCGATGACAGGTCGTCGGGGGAACAGTACTTC
-,TRBV5-1,few,TRBJ1-1,CASSWGPGNTEAFF,TGCGCCAGCAGCTGGGGACCCGGGAACACTGAAGCTTTCTTT
TRBD1,TRBV5-1,-,TRBJ1-2,CASSRDRANYGYTF,TGCGCCAGCAGCAGGGACAGGGCAAACTATGGCTACACCTTC
TRBD2,TRBV2,-,TRBJ2-2,CASSPTSGTTGELFF,TGTGCCAGCAGCCCGACTAGCGGCACTACCGGGGAGCTGTTTTTT
TRBD2,TRBV10-2,-,TRBJ2-3,CASRGGLAGGTDTQYF,TGCGCCAGCAGGGGGGGACTAGCGGGCGGCACAGATACGCAGTATTTT
-,TRBV6-1,-,TRBJ2-5,CASSEGRRYPQETQYF,TGTGCCAGCAGTGAAGGTAGGAGATACCCACAAGAGACCCAGTACTTC
-,TRBV28,-,TRBJ1-3,CASSPPPGNGNTIYF,TGTGCCAGCAGTCCCCCCCCAGGGAATGGAAACACCATATATTTT
-,TRBV7-8,few,TRBJ1-4,CASSATSGFQGEKLFF,TGTGCCAGCAGCGCCACGTCCGGGTTCCAGGGTGAAAAACTGTTTTTT
TRBD1,TRBV5-4,-,TRBJ1-1,CASSLGRGQRNTEAFF,TGTGCCAGCAGCTTAGGTAGGGGACAGAGGAACACTGAAGCTTTCTTT
-,TRBV21-1,-,TRBJ2-3,CASSTLHGLAGDYCTDTQYF,TGTGCCAGCAGCACGTTACATGGACTAGCGGGAGACTATTGCACAGATACGCAGTATTTT
-,TRBV19,once,TRBJ2-2,CTSSIEIPYTGELFF,TGTACCAGTAGTATAGAGATTCCTTACACCGGGGAGCTGTTTTTT
-,TRBV5-5,-,TRBJ2-7,CASSLKGLGEQYF,TGTGCCAGCAGCTTGAAAGGACTTGGGGAGCAGTACTTC
-,TRBV19,-,TRBJ2-7,CASMGAGGGGYEQYF,TGTGCCAGTATGGGGGCGGGCGGAGGCGGTTACGAGCAGTACTTC
TRBD1,TRBV19,-,TRBJ1-2,CASTITGGINYGYTF,TGTGCCAGTACCATAACAGGGGGGATAAACTATGGCTACACCTTC
TRBD2,TRBV5-1,-,TRBJ2-3,CASSNLGLAGDTQYF,TGCGCCAGCAGCAATTTGGGACTAGCGGGAGATACGCAGTATTTT
TRBD2,TRBV4-1,-,TRBJ2-1,CASSQRGSSYNEQFF,TGCGCCAGCAGCCAGCGGGGGAGCTCCTACAATGAGCAGTTCTTC
TRBD2,TRBV29-1,-,TRBJ2-5,CSVTRAGGPQETQYF,TGCAGCGTGACCAGGGCGGGAGGGCCCCAAGAGACCCAGTACTTC
-,TRBV27,once,TRBJ2-1,CASRTAGSYNEQFF,TGTGCCAGCAGGACCGCGGGCTCCTACAATGAGCAGTTCTTC
TRBD1,TRBV7-2,-,TRBJ2-7,CASARPRQGAYEQYF,TGTGCCAGCGCTCGGCCGAGACAGGGGGCCTACGAGCAGTACTTC
-,TRBV28,-,TRBJ2-5,CASSRDGPETQYF,TGTGCCAGCAGTCGGGACGGTCCAGAGACCCAGTACTTC
-,TRBV6-1,-,TRBJ1-6,CASSDTDSPLHF,TGTGCCAGCAGTGATACAGATTCACCCCTCCACTTT
-,TRBV4-1,-,TRBJ2-1,CASSQDMTNYNEQFF,TGCGCCAGCAGCCAAGATATGACGAACTACAATGAGCAGTTCTTC
TRBD1,TRBV19,once,TRBJ2-7,CASSTGDRTYEQYF,TGTGCCAGTAGTACCGGGGACAGGACCTACGAGCAGTACTTC
-,TRBV6-1,-,TRBJ1-3,CASSENSPSSGNTIYF,TGTGCCAGCAGTGAAAACAGCCCTTCCTCTGGAAACACCATATATTTT
-,TRBV6-5,-,TRBJ1-5,CASSYTGADQPQHF,TGTGCCAGCAGTTACACGGGGGCTGATCAGCCCCAGCATTTT
-,TRBV7-6,-,TRBJ1-3,CASSFRNGAKYTIYF,TGTGCCAGCAGCTTTCGGAACGGGGCTAAATACACCATATATTTT
-,TRBV1,-,TRBJ2-7,CTSSLVGEGYEQYF,TGCACCAGCAGCTTGGTGGGAGAAGGGTACGAGCAGTACTTC
TRBD1,TRBV10-3,-,TRBJ2-7,CAISEQGALGEQYF,TGTGCCATCAGTGAACAGGGGGCTTTGGGCGAGCAGTACTTC